Listed here are 21 T cell receptor beta chains from one sample, sequenced in a study of T cells in Graves' hyperthyroidism and ophthalmopathy. Authors of the study amplified TCR beta CDR3 regions from RNA transcripts. HTBI primers were used for first-round RT-PCR of the TCR CDR3. TCRdb re-called the multiplex PCR reads with MiXCR, one entry per CDR3 protein. Of roughly 750,000 distinct CDR3 sequences listed, around 15% are singletons. Sequenced: blood. These receptors were taken from a man younger than 30 with Graves' hyperthyroidism.

This clonotype has a handful of counts. This chain joins TRBV20-1 and TRBJ2-2; 12 bases agree with TRBD1. Germline assignment: CDR1 DFQATT and CDR2 SNEGSKA (reference sequence). The trim removed 1 base at V and 0 bases at J, leaving 3 bases unmatched. The CDR3 loop spans 17 amino acids. The CDR3 loop is CSARGGQGASNTGELFF. The CDR3 bases are TGCAGTGCTAGAGGGGGACAGGGGGCTTCGAACACCGGGGAGCTGTTTTTT.

The chain has TRBV9 and TRBJ2-2; unclear D gene. Germline V gene sequence: CDR1 SGDLS, CDR2 YYNGEE. Trimming stripped 0 bases from V and 3 bases from J, with 9 bases between. The CDR3 totals 15 residues. This CDR3 is CASSVDLPDTGELFF. CDR3 coding DNA: TGTGCCAGCAGCGTAGATCTACCAGACACCGGGGAGCTGTTTTTT.

This clonotype was seen ten or more times. This CDR3 is CASSLGQGFNEQYF. The CDR3 DNA reads as TGTGCCAGCAGCCTCGGACAGGGGTTCAACGAGCAGTACTTC. The V call is TRBV7-9, the J call TRBJ2-7; TRBD1 matches at 9 bases. This CDR3 is built from 14 residues. Per germline, CDR1 SEHNR and CDR2 FQNEAQ (reference sequence). V was pared by 5 bases and J by 5 bases, with 7 bases of the junction left unmatched.

This chain joins TRBV20-1 and TRBJ1-5, with D tentatively TRBD1 (5 bases). This CDR3 is 15 amino acids long. Deletions cut 6 bases from V and 3 bases from J, with 18 bases between. The germline CDR1 and CDR2 sequences are DFQATT and SNEGSKA (reference sequence). CDR3: CSASPGGALNQPQHF. The CDR3 DNA reads TGCAGTGCCTCGCCTGGCGGGGCCCTCAATCAGCCCCAGCATTTT.

The chain carries TRBV12-3 or TRBV12-4 and TRBJ2-1, with 10 bases aligning to TRBD2. V gave up 5 bases and J gave up 8 bases; unmatched junction bases: 9. This CDR3 is 15 amino acids long. The CDR3 DNA follows: TGTGCCAGCAGTCCCCCGGGTAGCGGGAGGTATGAGCAGTTCTTC. Translation gives CASSPPGSGRYEQFF.

Worth noting for this clonotype: The junction departs from the called germline gene at one end, perhaps through a read error. The V call is TRBV6-1, the J call TRBJ2-7, with TRBD1 as a possible D gene (5 bases). The CDR3 runs 11 residues. Germline-derived CDR1 and CDR2 are MNHNS and SASEGT. In nucleotides, the CDR3 is TGTGCCAGCAGGGAAGGGGTCGAGCAGTACTTC. Translated, it gives CASREGVEQYF.

This clonotype was observed a few times. The rearrangement links TRBV29-1 to TRBJ2-5; D unclear. The germline V gene encodes CDR1 SQVTM and CDR2 ANQGSEA. The CDR3 spans 12 residues. Trimming shortened V by 2 bases and J by 8 bases, and 12 bases separated the two germline ends. The chain's CDR3 is CSVERRSGTQYF. The CDR3 DNA reads TGCAGCGTTGAACGGCGTTCAGGAACCCAGTACTTC.

This rearrangement joins TRBV3-1 to TRBJ1-6, with unresolved D. Germline loops: CDR1 LGHDT, CDR2 YNNKEL (reference sequence). The CDR3 loop spans 15 amino acids. Trimming pared 5 bases from V and 7 bases from J, leaving 15 bases between. CDR3 sequence: CASSTGLVGNSPLHF. As DNA, the CDR3 is TGTGCCAGCAGCACCGGGCTCGTTGGGAATTCACCCCTCCACTTT.

This clonotype has ten or more counts. CDR3 residues: CAWAGTSTGEQYF. The CDR3 DNA reads TGTGCCTGGGCCGGGACTTCGACGGGCGAGCAGTACTTC. J is TRBJ2-7 and V is TRBV30; TRBD2 is a possible D gene (6 bases). CDR3 length equals 13 residues. The ends were cut back, 5 bases at V and 6 bases at J, with 17 bases in the middle. Germline V gene sequence: CDR1 GTSNPN, CDR2 SVGIG (reference sequence).

Many counts were recorded for this clonotype. This chain joins TRBV7-9 and TRBJ2-3; no definite D call. Germline V CDR1 and CDR2: SEHNR, FQNEAQ (reference sequence). The CDR3 loop spans 14 amino acids. Deletions cut 1 base from V and 4 bases from J, with 9 bases between. CDR3 in DNA: TGTGCCAGCAGCTTAGATGGGATCTCAGATACGCAGTATTTT. This encodes CASSLDGISDTQYF.

This clonotype has more than one count but fewer than ten. The chain links TRBV5-4 to TRBJ1-1; unclear D gene. The V gene's germline CDR1 is SGHNT and CDR2 YYREEE (reference sequence). There are 12 residues in the CDR3. The V end lost 4 bases, the J end lost 10 bases, and 14 bases lay between the germline ends. CDR3 nucleotide sequence: TGTGCCAGCAGCGCCAAGGCCGCCCGAGCTTTCTTT. Translating it yields CASSAKAARAFF.

This clonotype was seen at least ten times. The V gene is TRBV28, the J gene TRBJ2-7, with D possibly matching TRBD2 (5 bases). V was clipped by 6 bases and J by 3 bases, with 18 bases between them. This CDR3 has 15 residues. Germline V CDR1 and CDR2: MDHEN, SYDVKM. The CDR3 DNA is TGTGCCAGCAGGACTACGGGCGGGCCCCACTACGAGCAGTACTTC. Protein: CASRTTGGPHYEQYF.

This clonotype was found many times. The rearrangement uses TRBV4-1 and TRBJ1-1; D is ambiguous. The CDR3 runs to 13 residues. Germline assignment: CDR1 MGHRA and CDR2 YSYEKL. Trimming shortened V by 1 base and J by 0 bases, and 3 bases separated the two germline ends. CDR3 in DNA: TGCGCCAGCAGCCAAGTCATGAACACTGAAGCTTTCTTT. Encoded protein: CASSQVMNTEAFF.

This clonotype has ten or more counts. The CDR3, as DNA: TGTGCCAGCAGCTTAGCCAGACTAGCGGCTCCCTACGAGCAGTACTTC. It is translated as CASSLARLAAPYEQYF. The genes are TRBV11-1 and TRBJ2-7; TRBD2 matches 9 bases. The CDR3 consists of 16 residues. V lost 0 bases and J lost 2; bases outside the gene matches: 5. CDR1 and CDR2 from the germline V gene are SGHAT and FQDESV (reference sequence).

CDR3 bases: TGTGCCAGCAGCCAAGTACTAGCGGGTACTAGCTCCTACGAGCAGTACTTC. Its translation: CASSQVLAGTSSYEQYF. This chain uses TRBV4-2 with TRBJ2-7; 9 positions agree with TRBD2. CDR3 size: 17 residues. V shed 1 base, J shed 0 bases, and the junction held 7 bases outside the gene matches. Looked up from germline, CDR1 is LGHNA and CDR2 is YNFKEQ.

This clonotype turned up a few times. The CDR3 sequence is CASSQGAGERGYTF. CDR3 DNA sequence: TGTGCCAGCAGCCAAGGGGCAGGGGAAAGAGGCTACACCTTC. The chain is built from TRBV9 and TRBJ1-2; tentatively, D is TRBD1 (6 bases). The germline V gene has CDR1 SGDLS and CDR2 YYNGEE. Trimming left V 4 bases short and J 8 bases short, with 18 bases between. This CDR3 contains 14 residues.

The sample holds a few counts of this clonotype. V usage is TRBV29-1 and J usage is TRBJ2-1, with D perhaps TRBD1 (5 bases). The germline V and J ends were trimmed by 0 bases and 9 bases, with 12 bases remaining between them. Germline V gene data show CDR1 as SQVTM and CDR2 as ANQGSEA. The CDR3 extends over 13 amino acids. The chain's CDR3 is CSVEDQGRSEQFF. Written as DNA, the CDR3 is TGCAGCGTTGAAGACCAGGGCCGGAGTGAGCAGTTCTTC.

V is TRBV19 and J is TRBJ1-1, with D uncertain. V lost 1 base and J lost 2, with 17 bases in between. The CDR3 length is 17 residues. Germline CDR1 reads LNHDA; CDR2 reads SQIVND (reference sequence). CDR3 protein: CASSIGWGRTINTEAFF. CDR3 sequence (DNA): TGTGCCAGTAGTATAGGTTGGGGTCGTACTATTAACACTGAAGCTTTCTTT.

In this sample, this clonotype turned up many times. The chain has TRBV5-1 and TRBJ2-2; D remains ambiguous. This CDR3 is built from 14 residues. V lost 2 bases to trimming and J lost 1 base, with 6 bases between them. Looked up from germline, CDR1 is SGHRS and CDR2 is YFSETQ. The CDR3 region is CASSLTRNTGELFF. The DNA for the CDR3 is TGCGCCAGCAGCTTAACAAGGAACACCGGGGAGCTGTTTTTT.

This clonotype has a count of ten or more. This rearrangement joins TRBV19 to TRBJ2-2, with D possibly being TRBD1 (5 bases). The V and J ends lost 3 bases and 7 bases respectively, with 9 bases between them. Germline values: CDR1 LNHDA, CDR2 SQIVND (reference sequence). This CDR3 has 13 amino acids. CDR3 sequence: CASSMQGGGELFF. The CDR3 nucleotides read TGTGCCAGTAGTATGCAGGGTGGCGGGGAGCTGTTTTTT.

This clonotype has a count of ten or more. The CDR3 DNA reads as TGTGCCAGCAGCTCTCCGGGACAGCCACCAGAGACCCAGTACTTC. Translating it yields CASSSPGQPPETQYF. V gene TRBV28 combines with J gene TRBJ2-5; TRBD1 matches 7 bases. Germline V gene sequence: CDR1 MDHEN, CDR2 SYDVKM. This CDR3 has 15 amino acids. The J segment lost 4 bases and the V segment lost 6 bases, leaving 11 bases of the junction unmatched. Supplemented by reference TRBV28 and TRBJ2-5, the full variable domain reads DVKVTQSSRYLVKRTGEKVFLECVQDMDHENMFWYRQDPGLGLRLIYFSYDVKMKEKGDIPEGYSVSREKKERFSLILESASTNQTSMYLCASSSPGQPPETQYFGPGTRLLVL.